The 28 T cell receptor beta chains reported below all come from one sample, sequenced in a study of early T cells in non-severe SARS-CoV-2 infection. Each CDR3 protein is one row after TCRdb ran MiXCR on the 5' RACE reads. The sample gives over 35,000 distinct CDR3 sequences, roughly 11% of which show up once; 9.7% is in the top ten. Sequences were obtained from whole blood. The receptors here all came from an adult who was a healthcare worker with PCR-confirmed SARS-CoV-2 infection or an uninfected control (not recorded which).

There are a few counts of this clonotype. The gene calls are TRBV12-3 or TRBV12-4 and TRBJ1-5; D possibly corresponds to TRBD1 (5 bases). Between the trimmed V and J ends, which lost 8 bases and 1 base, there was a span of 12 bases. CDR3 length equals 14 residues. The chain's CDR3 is CASGTDESNQPQHF. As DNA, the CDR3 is TGTGCCAGCGGGACTGATGAGAGCAATCAGCCCCAGCATTTT.

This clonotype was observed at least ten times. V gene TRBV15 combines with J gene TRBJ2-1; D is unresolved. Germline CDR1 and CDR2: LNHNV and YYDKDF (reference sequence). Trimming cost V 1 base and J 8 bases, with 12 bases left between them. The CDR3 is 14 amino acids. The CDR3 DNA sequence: TGTGCCACCAGCAGAGTGAGATTGGGGTATGAGCAGTTCTTC. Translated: CATSRVRLGYEQFF.

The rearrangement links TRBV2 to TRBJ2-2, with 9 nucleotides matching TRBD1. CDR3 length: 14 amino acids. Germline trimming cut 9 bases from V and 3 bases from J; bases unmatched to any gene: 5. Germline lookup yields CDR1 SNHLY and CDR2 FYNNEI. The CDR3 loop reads CARQGAQDTGELFF. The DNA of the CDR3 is TGTGCCAGACAGGGGGCGCAAGACACCGGGGAGCTGTTTTTT.

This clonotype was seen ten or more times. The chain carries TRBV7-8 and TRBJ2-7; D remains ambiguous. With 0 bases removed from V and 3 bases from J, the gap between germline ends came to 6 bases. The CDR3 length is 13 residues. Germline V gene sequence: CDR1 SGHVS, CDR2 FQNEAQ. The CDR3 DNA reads TGTGCCAGCAGCTTAGCGCAACACTACGAGCAGTACTTC. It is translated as CASSLAQHYEQYF.

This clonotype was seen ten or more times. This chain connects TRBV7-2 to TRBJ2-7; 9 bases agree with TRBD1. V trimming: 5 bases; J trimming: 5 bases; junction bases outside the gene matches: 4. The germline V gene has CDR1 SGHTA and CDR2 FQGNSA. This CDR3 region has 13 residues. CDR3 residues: CASSERTGDEQYF. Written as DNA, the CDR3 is TGTGCCAGCAGCGAAAGGACAGGGGACGAGCAGTACTTC.

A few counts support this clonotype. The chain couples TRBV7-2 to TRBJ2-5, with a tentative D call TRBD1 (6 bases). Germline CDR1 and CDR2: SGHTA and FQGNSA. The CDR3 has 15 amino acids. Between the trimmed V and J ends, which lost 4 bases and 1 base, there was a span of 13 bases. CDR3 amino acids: CASSSMGHSQETQYF. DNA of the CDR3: TGTGCCAGCAGCTCGATGGGACACAGCCAAGAGACCCAGTACTTC.

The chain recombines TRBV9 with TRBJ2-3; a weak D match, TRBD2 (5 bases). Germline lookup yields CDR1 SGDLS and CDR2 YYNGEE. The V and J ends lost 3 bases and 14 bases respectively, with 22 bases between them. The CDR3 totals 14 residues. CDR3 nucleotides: TGTGCCAGCAGCGCCACGGGAAGGTCGCAGTCGCGGTATTTT. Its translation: CASSATGRSQSRYF. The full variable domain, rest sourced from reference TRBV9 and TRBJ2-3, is DSGVTQTPKHLITATGQRVTLRCSPRSGDLSVYWYQQSLDQGLQFLIQYYNGEERAKGNILERFSAQQFPDLHSELNLSSLELGDSALYFCASSATGRSQSRYFGPGTRLTVL.

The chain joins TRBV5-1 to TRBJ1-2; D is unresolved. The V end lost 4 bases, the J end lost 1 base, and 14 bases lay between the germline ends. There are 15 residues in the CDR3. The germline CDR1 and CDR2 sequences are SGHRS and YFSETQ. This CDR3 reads CASSTSPGSNYGYTF. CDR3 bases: TGCGCCAGCAGCACCTCACCCGGCAGTAACTATGGCTACACCTTC.

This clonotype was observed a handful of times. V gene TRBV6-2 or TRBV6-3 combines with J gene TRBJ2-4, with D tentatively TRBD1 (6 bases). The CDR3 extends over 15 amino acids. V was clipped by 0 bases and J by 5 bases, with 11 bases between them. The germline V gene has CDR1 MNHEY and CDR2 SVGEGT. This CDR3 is CASSYSPRGQNIQYF. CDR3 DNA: TGTGCCAGCAGTTACTCGCCCAGGGGCCAAAACATTCAGTACTTC.

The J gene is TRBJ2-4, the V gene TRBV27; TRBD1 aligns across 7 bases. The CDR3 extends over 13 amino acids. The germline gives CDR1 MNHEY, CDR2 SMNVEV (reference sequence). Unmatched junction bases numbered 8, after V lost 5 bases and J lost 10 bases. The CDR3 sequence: CASSPPTGQIQYF. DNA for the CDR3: TGTGCCAGCAGTCCACCCACGGGACAGATTCAGTACTTC.

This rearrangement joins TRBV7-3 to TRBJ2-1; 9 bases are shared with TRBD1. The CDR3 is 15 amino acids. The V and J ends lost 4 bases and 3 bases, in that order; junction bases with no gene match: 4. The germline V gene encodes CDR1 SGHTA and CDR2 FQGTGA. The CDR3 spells CASSSDRGGYNEQFF. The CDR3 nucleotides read TGTGCCAGCAGCTCGGACAGGGGAGGCTACAATGAGCAGTTCTTC. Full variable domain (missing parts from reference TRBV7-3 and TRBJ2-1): GAGVSQTPSNKVTEKGKYVELRCDPISGHTALYWYRQSLGQGPEFLIYFQGTGAADDSGLPNDRFFAVRPEGSVSTLKIQRTERGDSAVYLCASSSDRGGYNEQFFGPGTRLTVL.

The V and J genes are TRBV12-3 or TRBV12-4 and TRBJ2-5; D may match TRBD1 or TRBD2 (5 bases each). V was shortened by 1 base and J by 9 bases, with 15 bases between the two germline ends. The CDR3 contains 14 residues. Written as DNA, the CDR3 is TGTGCCAGCAGTTTAGGGGACCGATTACTGGCCCAGTACTTC. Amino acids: CASSLGDRLLAQYF.

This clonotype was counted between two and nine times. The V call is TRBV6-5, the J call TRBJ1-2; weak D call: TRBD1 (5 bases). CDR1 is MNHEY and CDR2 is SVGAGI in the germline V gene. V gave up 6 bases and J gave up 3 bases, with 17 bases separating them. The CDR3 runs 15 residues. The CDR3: CASRTRFGADYGYTF. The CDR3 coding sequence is TGTGCCAGCAGAACTCGTTTCGGGGCTGACTATGGCTACACCTTC.

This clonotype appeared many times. CDR3 protein: CAWSGDWNYGYTF. The CDR3 DNA is TGTGCCTGGAGTGGGGACTGGAACTATGGCTACACCTTC. This sequence joins TRBV30 and TRBJ1-2; possible D gene TRBD1, 5 bases. V was pared by 1 base and J by 2 bases, with 8 bases between. Germline CDR1 reads GTSNPN; CDR2 reads SVGIG (reference sequence). This CDR3 has 13 residues.

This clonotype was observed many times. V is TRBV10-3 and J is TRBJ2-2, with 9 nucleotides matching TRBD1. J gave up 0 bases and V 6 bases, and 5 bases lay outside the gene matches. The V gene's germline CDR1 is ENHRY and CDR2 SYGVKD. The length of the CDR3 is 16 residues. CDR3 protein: CAIRAGTGTNTGELFF. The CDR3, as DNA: TGTGCCATCAGAGCCGGGACAGGGACGAACACCGGGGAGCTGTTTTTT.

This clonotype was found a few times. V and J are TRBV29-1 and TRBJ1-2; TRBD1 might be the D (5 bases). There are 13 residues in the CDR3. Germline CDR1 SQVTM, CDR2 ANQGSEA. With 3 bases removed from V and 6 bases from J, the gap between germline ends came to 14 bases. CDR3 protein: CSVEVRDSNGYTF. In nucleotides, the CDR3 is TGCAGCGTTGAGGTACGGGACTCTAATGGCTACACCTTC.

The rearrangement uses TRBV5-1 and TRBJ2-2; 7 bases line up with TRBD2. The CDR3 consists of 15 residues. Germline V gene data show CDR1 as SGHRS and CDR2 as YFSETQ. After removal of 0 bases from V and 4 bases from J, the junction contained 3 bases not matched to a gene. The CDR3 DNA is TGCGCCAGCAGCTTGGCAGCGGGGAGCACCGGGGAGCTGTTTTTT. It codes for CASSLAAGSTGELFF.

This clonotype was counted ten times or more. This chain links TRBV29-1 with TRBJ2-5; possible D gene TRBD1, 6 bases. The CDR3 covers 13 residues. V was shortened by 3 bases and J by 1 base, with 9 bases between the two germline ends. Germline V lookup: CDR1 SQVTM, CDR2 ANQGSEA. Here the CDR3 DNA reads TGCAGCGTTGACCTGGACAGCCAAGAGACCCAGTACTTC. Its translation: CSVDLDSQETQYF.

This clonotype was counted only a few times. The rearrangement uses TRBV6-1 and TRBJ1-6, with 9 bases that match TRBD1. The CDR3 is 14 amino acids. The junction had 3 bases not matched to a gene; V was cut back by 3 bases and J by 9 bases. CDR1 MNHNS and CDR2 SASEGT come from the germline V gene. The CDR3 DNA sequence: TGTGCCAGCAGTGAGAGGACAGGGGTTTCACCCCTCCACTTT. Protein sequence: CASSERTGVSPLHF.

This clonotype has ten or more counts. The CDR3 sequence is CSARQGSTDTQYF. The CDR3 coding sequence is TGCAGTGCTAGGCAGGGAAGCACAGATACGCAGTATTTT. The gene calls are TRBV20-1 and TRBJ2-3; perhaps TRBD1 as D (5 bases). Trimming left V 3 bases short and J 0 bases short, with 7 bases between. Germline V CDR1 and CDR2: DFQATT, SNEGSKA (reference sequence). There are 13 residues in the CDR3.

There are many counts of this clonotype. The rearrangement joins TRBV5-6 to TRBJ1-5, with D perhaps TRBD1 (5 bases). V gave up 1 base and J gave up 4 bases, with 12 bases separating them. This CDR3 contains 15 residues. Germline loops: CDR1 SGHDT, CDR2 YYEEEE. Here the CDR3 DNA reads TGTGCCAGCAGCTTGTTGGGGCCCAGTAATCAGCCCCAGCATTTT. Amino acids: CASSLLGPSNQPQHF.

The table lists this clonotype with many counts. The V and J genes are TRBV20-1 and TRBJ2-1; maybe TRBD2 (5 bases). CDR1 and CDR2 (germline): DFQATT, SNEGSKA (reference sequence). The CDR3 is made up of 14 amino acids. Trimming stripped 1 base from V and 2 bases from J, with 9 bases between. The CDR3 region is CSARGLATYNEQFF. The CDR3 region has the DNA TGCAGTGCTAGAGGTCTAGCAACCTACAATGAGCAGTTCTTC.

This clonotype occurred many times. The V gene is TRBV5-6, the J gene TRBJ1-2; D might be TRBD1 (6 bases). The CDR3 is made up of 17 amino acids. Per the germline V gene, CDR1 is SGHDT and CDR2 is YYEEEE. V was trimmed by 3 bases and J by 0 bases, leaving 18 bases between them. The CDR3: CASSSRLRQVANYGYTF. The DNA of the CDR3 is TGTGCCAGCAGCTCCCGATTAAGACAGGTAGCTAACTATGGCTACACCTTC.

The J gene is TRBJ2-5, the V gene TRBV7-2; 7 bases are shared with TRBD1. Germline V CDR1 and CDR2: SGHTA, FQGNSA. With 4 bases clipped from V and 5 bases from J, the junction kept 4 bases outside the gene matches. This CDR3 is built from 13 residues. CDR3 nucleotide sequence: TGTGCCAGCAGCTGGAACAGGGGCGAGACCCAGTACTTC. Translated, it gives CASSWNRGETQYF.

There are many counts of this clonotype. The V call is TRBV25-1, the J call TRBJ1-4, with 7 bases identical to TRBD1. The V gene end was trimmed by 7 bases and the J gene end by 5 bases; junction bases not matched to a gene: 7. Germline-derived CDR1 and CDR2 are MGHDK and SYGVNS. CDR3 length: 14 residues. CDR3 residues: CASNRQGRNEKLFF. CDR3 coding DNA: TGTGCCAGCAATCGACAGGGTCGAAATGAAAAACTGTTTTTT.

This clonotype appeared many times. The CDR3 coding sequence is TGCGCCAGCAGCTTGGCCCCAGGCAATGAGCAGTTCTTC. This translates into CASSLAPGNEQFF. The chain uses TRBV5-1 and TRBJ2-1; D uncertain. CDR1 and CDR2 (germline): SGHRS, YFSETQ. CDR3 length equals 13 residues. V gave up 0 bases and J gave up 6 bases, with 7 bases separating them.

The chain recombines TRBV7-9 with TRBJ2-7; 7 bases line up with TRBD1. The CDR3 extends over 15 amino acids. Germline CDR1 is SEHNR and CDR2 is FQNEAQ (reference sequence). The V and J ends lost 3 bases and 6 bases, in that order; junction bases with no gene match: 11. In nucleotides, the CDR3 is TGTGCCAGCAGCTTGCCGGAGACAGGGATTGGCGAGCAGTACTTC. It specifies CASSLPETGIGEQYF.

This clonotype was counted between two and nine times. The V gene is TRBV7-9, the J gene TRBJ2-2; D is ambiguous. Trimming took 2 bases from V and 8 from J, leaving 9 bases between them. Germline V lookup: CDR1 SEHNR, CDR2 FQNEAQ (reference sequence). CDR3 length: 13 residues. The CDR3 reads CASSLLEVGELFF. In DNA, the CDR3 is TGTGCCAGCAGCTTACTCGAAGTTGGGGAGCTGTTTTTT.